One sample yielded the 8 T cell receptor beta chains listed below, sequenced in a study of blood T cell repertoires in COVID-19. Data came from immunoSEQ multiplex PCR; TCRdb stores just in-frame clones and leaves some out. The sample includes roughly 270,000 clones, 82% of them seen just once. The specimen sequenced was PBMCs or T cells enriched from blood (not recorded which). These receptors came from a man in his forties who had been exposed to COVID-19.

The J gene is TRBJ1-3, the V gene TRBV19; D is uncertain. The CDR3 is 17 amino acids. V gave up 5 bases and J gave up 0 bases, with 17 bases separating them. Germline V gene lookup returns CDR1 LNHDA and CDR2 SQIVND (reference sequence). The CDR3 spells CASSDLLRTPSGNTIYF. The CDR3 DNA sequence: TGTGCCAGTAGTGATCTCCTACGGACTCCCTCTGGAAACACCATATATTTT.

The chain joins TRBV11-2 to TRBJ2-5; TRBD2 agrees at 13 bases. J was trimmed by 5 bases and V by 5 bases; bases with no gene match: 8. The CDR3 is 16 amino acids. From germline, CDR1 is SGHAT and CDR2 FQNNGV. The CDR3 region is CASSPGTSGTRETQYF. CDR3 coding DNA: TGTGCCAGCAGCCCCGGGACTAGCGGGACTCGGGAGACCCAGTACTTC.

The CDR3 bases are TGTGCCAGCAGTCCCCCGGGACAGGGTCTCTATGGCTACACCTTC. It specifies CASSPPGQGLYGYTF. The chain combines TRBV25-1 with TRBJ1-2; 9 nucleotides align to TRBD1. This CDR3 has 15 amino acids. Germline V gene data show CDR1 as MGHDK and CDR2 as SYGVNS. V dropped 5 bases and J dropped 4; count of bases not matched to a gene: 8.

This CDR3 is CASSRGPQPQHF. CDR3 coding DNA: TGTGCCAGCAGCCGCGGGCCTCAGCCCCAGCATTTT. The genes are TRBV6-5 and TRBJ1-5; unclear D gene. Germline V gene lookup returns CDR1 MNHEY and CDR2 SVGAGI. The CDR3 sequence is 12 residues long. Trimming took off 6 bases at V and 6 bases at J, with 9 bases between the two ends.

The chain has TRBV12-3 or TRBV12-4 and TRBJ1-1, with D unclear. The CDR3 has 12 residues. Trimming cost V 9 bases and J 5 bases, with 13 bases left between them. The CDR3 DNA reads TGTGCCAGTAGAGCGGGAGTTACTGAAGCTTTCTTT. This translates into CASRAGVTEAFF.

This clone has only a few counts. The chain couples TRBV9 to TRBJ2-1, with TRBD2 identical over 9 bases. There are 15 residues in the CDR3. Germline V CDR1 and CDR2: SGDLS, YYNGEE. The ends lost 3 bases at V and 2 bases at J; junction bases unmatched: 3. The CDR3 region has the DNA TGTGCCAGCAGCGGGTCTAGCGGGGCCTACAATGAGCAGTTCTTC. Protein: CASSGSSGAYNEQFF.

The chain joins TRBV19 to TRBJ1-1; tentatively, D is TRBD1 (5 bases). V was shortened by 0 bases and J by 1 base, with 15 bases between the two germline ends. CDR3 size: 17 residues. The V gene's germline CDR1 is LNHDA and CDR2 SQIVND (reference sequence). CDR3 protein: CASSIEGTGSPNTEAFF. The CDR3 DNA reads as TGTGCCAGTAGTATAGAGGGGACCGGGAGCCCGAACACTGAAGCTTTCTTT.

This clone was seen many times. This chain uses TRBV18 with TRBJ2-1, with 14 nucleotides matching TRBD2. V shed 6 bases, J shed 8 bases, and the junction held 6 bases outside the gene matches. There are 15 residues in the CDR3. From germline, CDR1 is KGHSH and CDR2 LQKENI. The CDR3 bases are TGTGCCAGCTCCTCGACTAGCGGGAGGGCCGATGAGCAGTTCTTC. Protein product: CASSSTSGRADEQFF.